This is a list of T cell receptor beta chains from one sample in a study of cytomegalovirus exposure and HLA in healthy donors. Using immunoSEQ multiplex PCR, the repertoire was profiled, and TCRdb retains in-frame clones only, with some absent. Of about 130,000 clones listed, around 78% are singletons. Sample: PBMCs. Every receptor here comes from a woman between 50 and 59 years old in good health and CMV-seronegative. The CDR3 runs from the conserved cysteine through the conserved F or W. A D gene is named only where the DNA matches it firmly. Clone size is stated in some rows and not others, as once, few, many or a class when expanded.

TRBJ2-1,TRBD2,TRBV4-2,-,TGTGCCAGCAGCCAATTTTCGGGGGGGGAGCAGTTCTTC,CASSQFSGGEQFF
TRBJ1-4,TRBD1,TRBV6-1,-,TGTGCCAGCAGTGAAGCCTCCCGGGACAGATCCTTTGAAAAACTGTTTTTT,CASSEASRDRSFEKLFF
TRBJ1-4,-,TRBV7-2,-,TGTGCCAGCAGCTTAGTTCCAGGGGTGGAAAAACTGTTTTTT,CASSLVPGVEKLFF
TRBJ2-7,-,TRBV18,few,TGTGCCAGCTCACCAGCCGGGATCTCCTACGAGCAGTACTTC,CASSPAGISYEQYF
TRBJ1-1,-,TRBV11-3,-,TGTGCCAGCAGCTTAGCCCCGAGAGCTGAAGCTTTCTTT,CASSLAPRAEAFF
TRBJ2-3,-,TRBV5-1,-,TGCGCCAGCAGCTTGCGGGACAACACAGATACGCAGTATTTT,CASSLRDNTDTQYF
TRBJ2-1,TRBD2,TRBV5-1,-,TGCGCCAGCAGCGCAGGGACTAGCGGTTACAATGAGCAGTTCTTC,CASSAGTSGYNEQFF
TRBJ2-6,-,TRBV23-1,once,TGCGCCAGCAGTCTGGGACACAGCTCTGGGGCCAACGTCCTGACTTTC,CASSLGHSSGANVLTF
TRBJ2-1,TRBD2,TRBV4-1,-,TGCGCCAGCAGCCAAGGACTAGCGGGGTCCTACAATGAGCAGTTCTTC,CASSQGLAGSYNEQFF
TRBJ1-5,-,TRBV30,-,TGTGCCTGGAGTGTGATGAGCGGCAATCAGCCCCAGCATTTT,CAWSVMSGNQPQHF
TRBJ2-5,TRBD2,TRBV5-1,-,TGCGCCAGCAGCTCGGGACTAGCGGGAGGAGAGACCCAGTACTTC,CASSSGLAGGETQYF
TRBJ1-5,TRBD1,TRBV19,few,TGTGCCAGTAGTATGACAGGGAGGAATCAGCCCCAGCATTTT,CASSMTGRNQPQHF
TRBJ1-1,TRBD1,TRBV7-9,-,TGTGCCAGCAGCTTGAACAGGGGGGGAATCACTGAAGCTTTCTTT,CASSLNRGGITEAFF
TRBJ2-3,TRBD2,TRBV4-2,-,TGTGCCAGCAGCCAAAGTACTAGCGGGAGTCACGGTACGCAGTATTTT,CASSQSTSGSHGTQYF
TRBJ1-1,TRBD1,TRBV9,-,TGTGCCAGCAGCGAAGCACAGGGGGCAGCGGAAGCTTTCTTT,CASSEAQGAAEAFF
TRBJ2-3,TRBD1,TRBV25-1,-,TGTGCCAGCAGCGACAGGGGGTATGCAGATACGCAGTATTTT,CASSDRGYADTQYF
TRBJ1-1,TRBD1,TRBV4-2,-,TGTGCCAGCAGCCAACCAAACAGGGGCGCTGAAGCTTTCTTT,CASSQPNRGAEAFF
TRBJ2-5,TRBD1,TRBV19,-,TGTGCCAGTAGTATAGTCGACAGGGAAGAGACCCAGTACTTC,CASSIVDREETQYF
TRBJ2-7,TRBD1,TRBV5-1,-,TGCGCCAGCAGCTCGGGACAGTTAGGCTCCTACGAGCAGTACTTC,CASSSGQLGSYEQYF
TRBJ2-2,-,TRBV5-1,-,TGCGCCAGCAGCTTGGGAAGGAGTAACACCGGGGAGCTGTTTTTT,CASSLGRSNTGELFF
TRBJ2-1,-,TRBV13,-,TGTGCCAGCAGCCCTCCCCCCGACGTCCAGGGTCTACATGAGCAGTTCTTC,CASSPPPDVQGLHEQFF
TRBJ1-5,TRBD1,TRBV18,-,TGTGCCAGCTCACCACCGGGACAGGCAGATCAGCCCCAGCATTTT,CASSPPGQADQPQHF
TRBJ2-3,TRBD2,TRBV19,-,TGTGCCAGTAGTATAGAAGCTAGCGGGAGGTTCGATACGCAGTATTTT,CASSIEASGRFDTQYF
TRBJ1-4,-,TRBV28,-,TGTGCCAGCAGTTTTGTGAGGAGGGGATGGGAAAAACTGTTTTTT,CASSFVRRGWEKLFF
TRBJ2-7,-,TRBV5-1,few,TGCGCCAGCAGCTTGTCAGGGGACTCCTACGAGCAGTACTTC,CASSLSGDSYEQYF
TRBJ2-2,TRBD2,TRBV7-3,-,TGTGCCAGCAGCTTAACGGCGGGGGCGAACACCGGGGAGCTGTTTTTT,CASSLTAGANTGELFF
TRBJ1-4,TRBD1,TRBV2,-,TGTGTCAGCAGGGTCGGTGGACAGGGTGAAAAACTGTTTTTT,CVSRVGGQGEKLFF
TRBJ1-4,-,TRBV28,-,TGTGCCAGCAGGTCGGACAGAACTAATGAAAAACTGTTTTTT,CASRSDRTNEKLFF
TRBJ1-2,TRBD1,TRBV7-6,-,TGTGCCAGCAGCTCCCAACAGGGGGCCTATGGCTACACCTTC,CASSSQQGAYGYTF
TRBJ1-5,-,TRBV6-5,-,TGTGCCAGCAGGCGGGGGGTGGGCCAGCCCCAGCATTTT,CASRRGVGQPQHF
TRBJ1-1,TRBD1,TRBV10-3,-,TGTGCCATCAGCCTGAGGACAGGGGGGACTGAAGCTTTCTTT,CAISLRTGGTEAFF
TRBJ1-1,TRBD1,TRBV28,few,TGTGCCAGCAGTTTGACGGACAGGGTTCGACCCACTGAAGCTTTCTTT,CASSLTDRVRPTEAFF
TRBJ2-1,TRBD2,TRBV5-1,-,TGCGCCAGCAGCCCAAGCGGGACCTCCTACAATGAGCAGTTCTTC,CASSPSGTSYNEQFF